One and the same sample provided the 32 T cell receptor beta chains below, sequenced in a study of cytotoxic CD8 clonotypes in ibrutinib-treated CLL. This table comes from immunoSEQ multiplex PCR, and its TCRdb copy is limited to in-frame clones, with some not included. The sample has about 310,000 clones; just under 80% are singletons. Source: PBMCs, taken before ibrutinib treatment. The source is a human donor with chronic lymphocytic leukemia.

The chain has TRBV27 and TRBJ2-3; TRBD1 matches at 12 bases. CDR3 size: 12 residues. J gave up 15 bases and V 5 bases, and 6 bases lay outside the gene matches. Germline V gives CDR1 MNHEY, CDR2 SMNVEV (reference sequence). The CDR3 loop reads CASSKGQGACYF. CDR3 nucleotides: TGTGCCAGCAGTAAGGGACAGGGGGCATGTTATTTT.

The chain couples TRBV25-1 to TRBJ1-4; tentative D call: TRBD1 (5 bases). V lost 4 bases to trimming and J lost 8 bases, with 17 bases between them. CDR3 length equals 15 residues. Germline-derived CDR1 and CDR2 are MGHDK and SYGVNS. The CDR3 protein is CASSGEPRVGEKLFF. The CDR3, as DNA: TGTGCCAGCAGTGGGGAACCCAGGGTTGGGGAAAAACTGTTTTTT.

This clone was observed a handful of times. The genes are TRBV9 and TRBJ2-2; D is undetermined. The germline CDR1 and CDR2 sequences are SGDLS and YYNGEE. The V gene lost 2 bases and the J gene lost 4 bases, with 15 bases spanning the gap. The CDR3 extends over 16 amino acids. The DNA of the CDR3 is TGTGCCAGCAGCGTTCAGAAGCTGGGATCCACCGGGGAGCTGTTTTTT. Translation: CASSVQKLGSTGELFF.

The CDR3 nucleotides read TGTGCCAGTAGGCGGTCCTCAACTAATGAAAAACTGTTTTTT. It translates to CASRRSSTNEKLFF. This sequence joins TRBV19 and TRBJ1-4; no reliable D call. This CDR3 contains 14 residues. Germline V CDR1 and CDR2: LNHDA, SQIVND (reference sequence). The V and J ends lost 6 bases and 0 bases respectively, with 8 bases between them.

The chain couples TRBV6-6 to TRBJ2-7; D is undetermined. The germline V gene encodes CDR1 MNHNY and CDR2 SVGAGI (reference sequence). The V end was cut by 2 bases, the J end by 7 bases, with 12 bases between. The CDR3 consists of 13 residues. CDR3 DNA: TGTGCCAGCAGTTACGGCTCTTCGGGTGAGCAGTACTTC. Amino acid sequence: CASSYGSSGEQYF.

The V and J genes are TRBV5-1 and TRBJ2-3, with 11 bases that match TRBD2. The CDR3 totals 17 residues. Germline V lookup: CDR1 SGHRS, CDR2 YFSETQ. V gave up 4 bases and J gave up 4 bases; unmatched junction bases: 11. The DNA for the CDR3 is TGCGCCAGCAGCACCACTATACTAGCGGGAGAGGCAGATACGCAGTATTTT. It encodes CASSTTILAGEADTQYF.

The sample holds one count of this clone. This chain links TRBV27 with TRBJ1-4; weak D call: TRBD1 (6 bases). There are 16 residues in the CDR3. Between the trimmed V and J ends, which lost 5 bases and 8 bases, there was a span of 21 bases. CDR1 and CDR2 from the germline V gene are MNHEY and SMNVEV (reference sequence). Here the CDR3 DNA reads TGTGCCAGCAGTCTTCTGGCTGGGGGCCTTAGGGAAAAACTGTTTTTT. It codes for CASSLLAGGLREKLFF. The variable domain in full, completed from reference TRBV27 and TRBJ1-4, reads EAQVTQNPRYLITVTGKKLTVTCSQNMNHEYMSWYRQDPGLGLRQIYYSMNVEVTDKGDVPEGYKVSRKEKRNFPLILESPSPNQTSLYFCASSLLAGGLREKLFFGSGTQLSVL.

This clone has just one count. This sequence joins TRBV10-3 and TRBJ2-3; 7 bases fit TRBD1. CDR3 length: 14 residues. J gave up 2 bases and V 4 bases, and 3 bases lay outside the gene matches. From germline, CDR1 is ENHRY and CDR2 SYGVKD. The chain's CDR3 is CAISGGQATDTQYF. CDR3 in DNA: TGTGCCATCAGTGGAGGACAGGCCACAGATACGCAGTATTTT.

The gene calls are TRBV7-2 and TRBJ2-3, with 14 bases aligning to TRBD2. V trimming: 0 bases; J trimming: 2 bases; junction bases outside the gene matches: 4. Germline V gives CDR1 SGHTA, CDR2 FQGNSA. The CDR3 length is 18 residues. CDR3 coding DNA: TGTGCCAGCAGCTTAGCCGGACTAGCGGGAGGTAACACAGATACGCAGTATTTT. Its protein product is CASSLAGLAGGNTDTQYF.

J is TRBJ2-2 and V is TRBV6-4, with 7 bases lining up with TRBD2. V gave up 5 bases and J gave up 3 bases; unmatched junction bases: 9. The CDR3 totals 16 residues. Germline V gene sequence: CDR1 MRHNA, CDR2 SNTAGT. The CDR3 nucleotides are TGTGCCAGCAGTAGCCTCGCGGGAGTAGACACCGGGGAGCTGTTTTTT. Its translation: CASSSLAGVDTGELFF.

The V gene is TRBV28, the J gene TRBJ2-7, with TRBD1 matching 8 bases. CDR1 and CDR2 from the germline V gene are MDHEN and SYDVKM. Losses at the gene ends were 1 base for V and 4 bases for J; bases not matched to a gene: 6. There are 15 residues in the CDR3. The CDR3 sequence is CASSLFRQGRYEQYF. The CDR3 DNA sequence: TGTGCCAGCAGTTTATTCCGACAGGGGAGGTACGAGCAGTACTTC.

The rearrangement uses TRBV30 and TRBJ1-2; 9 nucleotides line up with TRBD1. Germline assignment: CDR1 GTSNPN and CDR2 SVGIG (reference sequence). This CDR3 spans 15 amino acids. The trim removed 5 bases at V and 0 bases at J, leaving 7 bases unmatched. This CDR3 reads CAWLGQGLANYGYTF. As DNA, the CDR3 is TGTGCCTGGCTGGGACAGGGATTAGCTAACTATGGCTACACCTTC.

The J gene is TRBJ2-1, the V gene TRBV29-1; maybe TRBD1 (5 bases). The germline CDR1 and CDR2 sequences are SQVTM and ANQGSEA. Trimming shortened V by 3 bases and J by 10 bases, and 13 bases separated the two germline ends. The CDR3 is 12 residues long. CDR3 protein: CSVDKGAIEQFF. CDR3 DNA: TGCAGCGTTGATAAAGGGGCGATCGAGCAGTTCTTC.

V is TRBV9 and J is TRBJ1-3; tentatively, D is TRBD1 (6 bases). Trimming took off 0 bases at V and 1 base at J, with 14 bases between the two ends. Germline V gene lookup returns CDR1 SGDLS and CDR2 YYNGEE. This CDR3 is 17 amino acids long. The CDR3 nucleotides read TGTGCCAGCAGCGTAGACCCAGGGGCGAGATCTGGAAACACCATATATTTT. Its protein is CASSVDPGARSGNTIYF.

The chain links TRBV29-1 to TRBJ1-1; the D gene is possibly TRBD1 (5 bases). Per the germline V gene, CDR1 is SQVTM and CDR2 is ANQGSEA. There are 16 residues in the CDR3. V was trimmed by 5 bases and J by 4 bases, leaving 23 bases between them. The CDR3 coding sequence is TGCAGCGTTACCCCCCTTCAGGGACCCTCGAGCACTGAAGCTTTCTTT. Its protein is CSVTPLQGPSSTEAFF. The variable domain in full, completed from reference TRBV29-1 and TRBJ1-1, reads SAVISQKPSRDICQRGTSLTIQCQVDSQVTMMFWYRQQPGQSLTLIATANQGSEATYESGFVIDKFPISRPNLTFSTLTVSNMSPEDSSIYLCSVTPLQGPSSTEAFFGQGTRLTVV.

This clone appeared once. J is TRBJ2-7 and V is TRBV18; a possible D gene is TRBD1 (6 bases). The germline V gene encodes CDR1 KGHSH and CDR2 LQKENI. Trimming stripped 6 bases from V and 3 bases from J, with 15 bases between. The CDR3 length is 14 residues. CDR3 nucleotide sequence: TGTGCCAGCTCGCCGCCATCAGGGGTCTACGAGCAGTACTTC. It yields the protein CASSPPSGVYEQYF.

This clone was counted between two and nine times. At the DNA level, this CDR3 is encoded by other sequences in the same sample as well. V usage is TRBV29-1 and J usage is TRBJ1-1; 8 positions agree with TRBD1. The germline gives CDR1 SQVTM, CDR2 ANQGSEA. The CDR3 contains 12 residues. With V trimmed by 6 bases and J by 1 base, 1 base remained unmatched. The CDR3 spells CSVDRGNTEAFF. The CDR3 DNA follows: TGCAGCGTCGACAGGGGGAACACTGAAGCTTTCTTT.

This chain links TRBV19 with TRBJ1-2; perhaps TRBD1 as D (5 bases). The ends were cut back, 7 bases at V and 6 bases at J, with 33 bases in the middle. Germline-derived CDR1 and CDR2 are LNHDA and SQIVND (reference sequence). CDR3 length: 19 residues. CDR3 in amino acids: CASNPRGTGEFGTKHGYTF. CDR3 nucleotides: TGTGCCAGTAACCCCCGGGGGACCGGTGAGTTTGGGACGAAGCATGGCTACACCTTC.

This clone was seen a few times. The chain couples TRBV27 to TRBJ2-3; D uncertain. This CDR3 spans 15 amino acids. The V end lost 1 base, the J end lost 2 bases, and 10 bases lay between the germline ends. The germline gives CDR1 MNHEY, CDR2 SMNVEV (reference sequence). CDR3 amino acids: CASSLFRRYTDTQYF. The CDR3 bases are TGTGCCAGCAGTTTATTCAGGCGGTACACAGATACGCAGTATTTT.

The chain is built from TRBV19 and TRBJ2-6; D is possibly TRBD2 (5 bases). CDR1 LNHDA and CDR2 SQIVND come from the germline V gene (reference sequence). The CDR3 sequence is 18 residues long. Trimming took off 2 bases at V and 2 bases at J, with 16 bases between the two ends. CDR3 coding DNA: TGTGCCAGTAGTATACTTCCGGGGTTAACCCCTGGGGCCAACGTCCTGACTTTC. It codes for CASSILPGLTPGANVLTF.

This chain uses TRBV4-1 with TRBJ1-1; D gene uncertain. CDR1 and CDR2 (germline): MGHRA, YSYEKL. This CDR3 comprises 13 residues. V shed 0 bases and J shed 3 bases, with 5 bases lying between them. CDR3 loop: CASSQDRYTEAFF. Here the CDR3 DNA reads TGCGCCAGCAGCCAAGACAGATACACTGAAGCTTTCTTT.

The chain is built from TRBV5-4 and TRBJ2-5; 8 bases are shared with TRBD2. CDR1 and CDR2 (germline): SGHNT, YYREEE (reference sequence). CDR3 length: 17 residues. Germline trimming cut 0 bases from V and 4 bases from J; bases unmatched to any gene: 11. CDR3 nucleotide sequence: TGTGCCAGCAGCTTGGATCTCACTAGCGGATATGGAGAGACCCAGTACTTC. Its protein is CASSLDLTSGYGETQYF.

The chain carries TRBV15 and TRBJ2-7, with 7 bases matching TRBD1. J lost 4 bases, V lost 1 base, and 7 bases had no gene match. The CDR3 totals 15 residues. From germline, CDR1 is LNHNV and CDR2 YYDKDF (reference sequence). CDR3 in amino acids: CATSRGGQTNYEQYF. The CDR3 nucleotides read TGTGCCACCAGCAGAGGGGGACAGACCAATTACGAGCAGTACTTC.

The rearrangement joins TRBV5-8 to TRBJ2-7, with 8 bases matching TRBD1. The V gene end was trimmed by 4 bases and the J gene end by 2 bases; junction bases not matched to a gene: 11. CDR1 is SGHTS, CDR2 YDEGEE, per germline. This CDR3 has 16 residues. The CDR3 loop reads CASSPKDRVLTYEQYF. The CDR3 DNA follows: TGTGCCAGCAGCCCTAAGGACAGGGTGCTGACCTACGAGCAGTACTTC.

CDR3 DNA: TGTGCCTTAGACGTCCCTGAGAACACTGAAGCTTTCTTT. It specifies CALDVPENTEAFF. V gene TRBV30 combines with J gene TRBJ1-1; D unclear. V was trimmed by 7 bases and J by 1 base, leaving 13 bases between them. CDR1 GTSNPN and CDR2 SVGIG come from the germline V gene (reference sequence). The CDR3 consists of 13 residues.

CDR3 in DNA: TGTGCCAGCAGCCGTAGGAGGGGACTAGCGGGAGATGCGGGGGAGCTGTTTTTT. It specifies CASSRRRGLAGDAGELFF. This chain uses TRBV7-2 with TRBJ2-2; 14 nucleotides match TRBD2. Trimming took 5 bases from V and 8 from J; bases not matched to a gene: 13. Germline CDR1 is SGHTA and CDR2 is FQGNSA. This CDR3 has 18 residues.

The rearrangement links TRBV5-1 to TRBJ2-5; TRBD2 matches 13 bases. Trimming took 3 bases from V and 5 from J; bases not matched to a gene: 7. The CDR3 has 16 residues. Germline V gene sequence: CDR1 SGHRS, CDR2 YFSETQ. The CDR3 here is CASSSTSGRARETQYF. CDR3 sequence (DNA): TGCGCCAGCAGCTCTACTAGCGGGAGGGCCAGGGAGACCCAGTACTTC.

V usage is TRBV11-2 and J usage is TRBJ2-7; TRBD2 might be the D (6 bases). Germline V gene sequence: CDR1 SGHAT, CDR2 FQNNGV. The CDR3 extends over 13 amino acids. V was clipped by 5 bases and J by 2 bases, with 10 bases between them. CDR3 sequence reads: CASSPTGAYEQYF. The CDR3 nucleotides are TGTGCCAGCAGCCCGACGGGGGCCTACGAGCAGTACTTC.

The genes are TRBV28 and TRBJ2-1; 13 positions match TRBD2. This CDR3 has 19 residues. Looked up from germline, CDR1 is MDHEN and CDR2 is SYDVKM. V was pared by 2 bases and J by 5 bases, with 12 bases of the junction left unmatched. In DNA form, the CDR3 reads TGTGCCAGCAGTTTACTCTTCTCTCGGACTAGCGGGAGACACAATGAGCAGTTCTTC. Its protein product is CASSLLFSRTSGRHNEQFF.

The CDR3 loop is CASSPAGGRANTGELFF. Written as DNA, the CDR3 is TGTGCCAGCAGCCCGGCAGGCGGGAGGGCAAACACCGGGGAGCTGTTTTTT. The genes are TRBV5-4 and TRBJ2-2; TRBD2 aligns across 9 bases. Germline values: CDR1 SGHNT, CDR2 YYREEE (reference sequence). The CDR3 has 17 amino acids. Trimming cost V 4 bases and J 2 bases; bases outside gene matches: 9.

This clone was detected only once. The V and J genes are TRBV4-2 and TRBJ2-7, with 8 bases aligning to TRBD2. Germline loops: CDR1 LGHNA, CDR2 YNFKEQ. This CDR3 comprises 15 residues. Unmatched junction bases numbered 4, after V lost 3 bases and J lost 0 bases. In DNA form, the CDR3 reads TGTGCCAGCAGCCAGGAAGCGGGAGTCTCCTACGAGCAGTACTTC. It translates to CASSQEAGVSYEQYF.

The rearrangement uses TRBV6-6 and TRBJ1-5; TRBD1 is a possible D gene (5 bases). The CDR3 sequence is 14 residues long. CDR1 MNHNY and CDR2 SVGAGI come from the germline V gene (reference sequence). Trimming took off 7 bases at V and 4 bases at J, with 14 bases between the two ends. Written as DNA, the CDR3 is TGTGCCAGCATGGGCAGGGAGAAGAATCAGCCCCAGCATTTT. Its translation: CASMGREKNQPQHF.